This T cell receptor beta chain came from a study of long-term antiretroviral therapy in people with HIV. Notes on the study in general: Collection of the blood took place between about 2004 and 2018. The ART regimens in use then may have been less effective than current ones.

The table lists this clone with a count of one. Its antigen is undetermined. This was the immunoSEQ v3.0 assay at survey level. The protocol was immunoSEQ multiplex PCR, while the TCRdb copy is restricted to in-frame clones and leaves out a portion. Of fewer than 20,000 clones detected, around nine tenths appear once; the ten largest clones hold under 12%. The CDR3 loop spans 15 amino acids. Unmatched junction bases numbered 5, after V lost 2 bases and J lost 5 bases. Germline V gene lookup returns CDR1 GTSNPN and CDR2 SVGIG (reference sequence). Donors needed at least one pre-ART PBMC sample plus at least two post-ART samples.

This TCR came from a man aged 35-49 years with HIV. The chain combines TRBV30 with TRBJ1-5; 11 bases are a match to TRBD1. Sample: unsorted PBMCs, taken 0.5 years after starting antiretroviral therapy. The CDR3, as DNA: TGTGCCTGGAGTCTTGGGACAGGGGGGTATCAGCCCCAGCATTTT. Amino acid sequence: CAWSLGTGGYQPQHF. The full variable domain, rest sourced from reference TRBV30 and TRBJ1-5, is SQTIHQWPATLVQPVGSPLSLECTVEGTSNPNLYWYRQAAGRGLQLLFYSVGIGQISSEVPQNLSASRPQDRQFILSSKKLLLSDSGFYLCAWSLGTGGYQPQHFGDGTRLSIL.